The T cell receptor beta chain under discussion was sequenced for a study of technical replicates of blood from several donors. Trimming at V came to 3 bases and at J to 4 bases, leaving 7 bases not matched to a gene. CDR3 length: 16 amino acids. The germline V gene encodes CDR1 SGDLS and CDR2 YYNGEE. This clone has only one observation. Sequencing used immunoSEQ multiplex PCR; TCRdb keeps in-frame clones, though not all of them. This table holds over 70,000 clones, 96% found once. This sequence originates from a human donor in good health. The sequencing sample was made of T cells isolated from PBMCs. The genes are TRBV9 and TRBJ2-2; 9 positions match TRBD1. CDR3 nucleotide sequence: TGTGCCAGCAGCGCCACGGGACAGGGAGGCACCGGGGAGCTGTTTTTT. Amino acid sequence: CASSATGQGGTGELFF.